The 28 T cell receptor beta chains in this list originate from one sample, sequenced in a study of blood T cell repertoires in COVID-19. Only in-frame clones appear in the TCRdb table, and some are missing; sequencing was by immunoSEQ multiplex PCR. The sample records about 130,000 clones, about 83% being singletons. Sequencing was carried out using peripheral blood. The receptors derive from a man between 60 and 75 years old with acute or convalescent COVID-19.

The chain couples TRBV5-4 to TRBJ1-6; 7 bases line up with TRBD1. Germline values: CDR1 SGHNT, CDR2 YYREEE (reference sequence). The J segment lost 6 bases and the V segment lost 4 bases, leaving 4 bases of the junction unmatched. There are 14 residues in the CDR3. CDR3 loop: CASSQGTANSPLHF. For the CDR3, the DNA is TGTGCCAGCAGCCAAGGGACAGCTAATTCACCCCTCCACTTT.

V gene TRBV4-1 combines with J gene TRBJ2-3; 13 nucleotides match TRBD2. There are 15 residues in the CDR3. With V trimmed by 4 bases and J by 6 bases, 4 bases remained unmatched. Germline CDR1 and CDR2: MGHRA and YSYEKL. The CDR3 is CASSLRTSGSDTQYF. CDR3 sequence (DNA): TGCGCCAGCAGCCTGCGGACTAGCGGGAGTGATACGCAGTATTTT.

The chain recombines TRBV3-1 (or the pseudogene TRBV3-2) with TRBJ1-2; the match to TRBD1 covers 10 bases. This CDR3 contains 15 residues. The V gene end was trimmed by 4 bases and the J gene end by 5 bases; junction bases not matched to a gene: 7. Germline lookup yields CDR1 LGHDT and CDR2 YNNKEL (reference sequence). CDR3 amino acids: CASSPWAGQGYGYTF. In DNA form, the CDR3 reads TGTGCCAGCAGCCCCTGGGCGGGACAGGGGTATGGCTACACCTTC.

The chain has TRBV28 and TRBJ1-6; 7 bases are a match to TRBD1. The CDR3 has 15 residues. Germline lookup yields CDR1 MDHEN and CDR2 SYDVKM. J was trimmed by 6 bases and V by 6 bases; bases with no gene match: 8. CDR3 DNA sequence: TGTGCCAGCAGCCAGAACAGGGGTCGTAATTCACCCCTCCACTTT. Protein: CASSQNRGRNSPLHF.

The V and J genes are TRBV5-1 and TRBJ2-4, with 10 bases matching TRBD2. Germline V gene data show CDR1 as SGHRS and CDR2 as YFSETQ. J lost 7 bases, V lost 0 bases, and 10 bases had no gene match. This CDR3 region has 17 residues. The CDR3 region is CASSLGVVAGGGNIQYF. The CDR3, as DNA: TGCGCCAGCAGCTTGGGAGTGGTAGCGGGAGGTGGGAACATTCAGTACTTC. Together with reference TRBV5-1 and TRBJ2-4, the CDR3 gives the full variable domain: KAGVTQTPRYLIKTRGQQVTLSCSPISGHRSVSWYQQTPGQGLQFLFEYFSETQRNKGNFPGRFSGRQFSNSRSEMNVSTLELGDSALYLCASSLGVVAGGGNIQYFGAGTRLSVL.

The genes are TRBV5-1 and TRBJ2-1; D unclear. Trimming shortened V by 1 base and J by 0 bases, and 5 bases separated the two germline ends. Per germline, CDR1 SGHRS and CDR2 YFSETQ. The CDR3 sequence is 14 residues long. CDR3 nucleotides: TGCGCCAGCAGCTTGTTCAGCTCCTACAATGAGCAGTTCTTC. Translated: CASSLFSSYNEQFF.

This clone showed up just once. The chain is built from TRBV13 and TRBJ2-1, with 13 bases lining up with TRBD2. CDR3 length: 16 residues. Germline V gives CDR1 PRHDT, CDR2 FYEKMQ (reference sequence). V lost 4 bases, J lost 3 bases, and 3 bases stayed unmatched. The CDR3: CASSYGTSGIYNEQFF. The DNA of the CDR3 is TGTGCCAGCAGCTACGGGACTAGCGGGATCTACAATGAGCAGTTCTTC.

The chain joins TRBV28 to TRBJ1-2; 7 bases are shared with TRBD1. The CDR3 runs to 13 residues. Looked up from germline, CDR1 is MDHEN and CDR2 is SYDVKM. The V gene end was trimmed by 5 bases and the J gene end by 8 bases; junction bases not matched to a gene: 8. CDR3 amino acids: CASSVIDRDGYTF. CDR3 nucleotide sequence: TGTGCCAGCAGTGTCATCGACAGGGACGGCTACACCTTC.

The chain combines TRBV5-1 with TRBJ1-2, with a tentative D call TRBD1 (6 bases). The CDR3 extends over 14 amino acids. Germline CDR1 reads SGHRS; CDR2 reads YFSETQ. The V gene lost 4 bases and the J gene lost 0 bases, with 10 bases spanning the gap. The CDR3 loop is CASSQQGSNYGYTF. In DNA, the CDR3 is TGCGCCAGCAGCCAACAGGGATCTAACTATGGCTACACCTTC.

V is TRBV19 and J is TRBJ2-7; D gene ambiguous. From germline, CDR1 is LNHDA and CDR2 SQIVND (reference sequence). The CDR3 has 13 residues. Deletions cut 5 bases from V and 2 bases from J, with 10 bases between. The CDR3 DNA sequence: TGTGCCAGTAGTCTTCGGGTTACCTACGAGCAGTACTTC. Encoded protein: CASSLRVTYEQYF.

This CDR3 is CASSQRQVRSGYTF. The DNA for the CDR3 is TGTGCCAGCAGCCAACGACAGGTTCGTAGTGGCTACACCTTC. The genes are TRBV3-1 (or the pseudogene TRBV3-2) and TRBJ1-2; D possibly corresponds to TRBD1 (6 bases). Germline V CDR1 and CDR2: LGHDT, YNNKEL (reference sequence). This CDR3 comprises 14 residues. Trimming removed 2 bases from V and 7 bases from J, with 14 bases in between.

The chain is built from TRBV5-1 and TRBJ2-1; D might be TRBD2 (6 bases). Deletions cut 6 bases from V and 2 bases from J, with 12 bases between. CDR1 is SGHRS, CDR2 YFSETQ, per germline. The CDR3 length is 14 residues. This CDR3 is CASNSGGAYNEQFF. CDR3 bases: TGCGCCAGCAATAGCGGAGGAGCCTACAATGAGCAGTTCTTC.

The chain couples TRBV6-5 to TRBJ2-2; the D gene is possibly TRBD2 (5 bases). This CDR3 spans 13 amino acids. Germline loops: CDR1 MNHEY, CDR2 SVGAGI. Trimming cost V 6 bases and J 6 bases, with 11 bases left between them. The DNA of the CDR3 is TGTGCCAGCAGAAGGACTGGTTCCGGGGAGCTGTTTTTT. This translates into CASRRTGSGELFF.

About this clone: This CDR3 is also generated by other DNA sequences in the sample. The chain is built from TRBV7-3 and TRBJ2-1; a possible D gene is TRBD1 (5 bases). The CDR3 is made up of 15 amino acids. The ends were cut back, 2 bases at V and 0 bases at J, with 8 bases in the middle. The V gene's germline CDR1 is SGHTA and CDR2 FQGTGA. The CDR3 is CASSLGASSYNEQFF. The CDR3 nucleotides are TGTGCCAGCAGCTTAGGGGCGAGCTCCTACAATGAGCAGTTCTTC. The entire variable domain, with the rest obtained from reference TRBV7-3 and TRBJ2-1, is as follows: GAGVSQTPSNKVTEKGKYVELRCDPISGHTALYWYRQSLGQGPEFLIYFQGTGAADDSGLPNDRFFAVRPEGSVSTLKIQRTERGDSAVYLCASSLGASSYNEQFFGPGTRLTVL.

CDR3 protein: CASSVGQGESPLHF. CDR3 in DNA: TGTGCCAGCAGCGTGGGACAGGGGGAATCACCCCTCCACTTT. The V call is TRBV5-4, the J call TRBJ1-6, with 11 bases that match TRBD1. Germline CDR1 reads SGHNT; CDR2 reads YYREEE (reference sequence). The junction had 4 bases not matched to a gene; V was cut back by 4 bases and J by 10 bases. The CDR3 sequence is 14 residues long.

The chain combines TRBV3-1 (or the pseudogene TRBV3-2) with TRBJ1-2; TRBD1 matches at 11 bases. Per the germline V gene, CDR1 is LGHDT and CDR2 is YNNKEL (reference sequence). The CDR3 is 15 amino acids. With V trimmed by 4 bases and J by 7 bases, 8 bases remained unmatched. The chain's CDR3 is CASSLHGQGAGGYTF. The CDR3 nucleotides read TGTGCCAGCAGCCTACATGGACAGGGGGCTGGTGGCTACACCTTC.

This sequence joins TRBV3-1 (or the pseudogene TRBV3-2) and TRBJ1-6; 8 bases line up with TRBD1. Trimming removed 6 bases from V and 9 bases from J; junction bases left unmatched: 10. Germline CDR1 and CDR2: LGHDT and YNNKEL (reference sequence). The CDR3 has 15 amino acids. This chain's CDR3 is CASRLEGQVASPLHF. CDR3 in DNA: TGTGCCAGCAGGCTTGAGGGACAGGTAGCTTCACCCCTCCACTTT.

The chain links TRBV5-1 to TRBJ2-2, with D unclear. With 3 bases removed from V and 0 bases from J, the gap between germline ends came to 15 bases. CDR3 size: 17 residues. CDR1 SGHRS and CDR2 YFSETQ come from the germline V gene. This CDR3 reads CASSYPTEAPNTGELFF. As DNA, the CDR3 is TGCGCCAGCAGCTACCCAACCGAGGCGCCGAACACCGGGGAGCTGTTTTTT.

V and J are TRBV21-1 and TRBJ2-3; whether TRBD1, the table's D call, matches the DNA was not checked. TRBV21-1 is noted as a pseudogene. CDR3 size: 14 residues. The CDR3 nucleotides are TGTGCCAGCAGGGATACAGCTAGCACAGATACGCAGTATTTT. Translated, it gives CASRDTASTDTQYF.

The chain couples TRBV21-1 to TRBJ2-1; TRBD2 is taken as the D call from the table, unchecked against the DNA. TRBV21-1 is a documented pseudogene. The CDR3 contains 14 residues. The CDR3 DNA follows: TGTGCCAGCCGTTCGCGGGAGATAGGGAATGAGCAGTTCTTC. Its translation: CASRSREIGNEQFF.

J is TRBJ2-7 and V is TRBV6-8, with D possibly being TRBD2 (6 bases). Trimming removed 6 bases at V and 2 bases at J, with 17 bases between. This CDR3 region has 15 residues. Germline assignment: CDR1 MNHGY and CDR2 SAAAGT. The CDR3 nucleotides are TGTGCCAGCAGCCCTCCTCTAGCGTTCACCTACGAGCAGTACTTC. Protein product: CASSPPLAFTYEQYF.

The V gene is TRBV29-1, the J gene TRBJ2-7; no reliable D call. V was clipped by 6 bases and J by 0 bases, with 9 bases between them. Germline loops: CDR1 SQVTM, CDR2 ANQGSEA. CDR3 length equals 12 residues. The CDR3 DNA reads TGCAGCGTGTATACAGCCTCCTACGAGCAGTACTTC. Amino acid sequence: CSVYTASYEQYF.

This chain links TRBV29-1 with TRBJ2-3; D is possibly TRBD2 (6 bases). The CDR3 runs to 13 residues. CDR1 and CDR2 from the germline V gene are SQVTM and ANQGSEA. V gave up 4 bases and J gave up 3 bases, with 11 bases separating them. DNA of the CDR3: TGCAGCGTTGTCGGCGGGACTACAGATACGCAGTATTTT. It encodes CSVVGGTTDTQYF.

This clone was seen only a few times. The V call is TRBV10-3, the J call TRBJ2-2; 12 bases match TRBD2. Germline CDR1 and CDR2: ENHRY and SYGVKD. J was trimmed by 8 bases and V by 8 bases; bases with no gene match: 12. This CDR3 comprises 16 residues. CDR3 sequence: CAIVPPTSGRKGELFF. The CDR3 region has the DNA TGTGCCATCGTCCCCCCAACTAGCGGGAGGAAAGGGGAGCTGTTTTTT.

The genes are TRBV7-9 and TRBJ2-1; tentative D call: TRBD1 (6 bases). The CDR3 extends over 14 amino acids. In germline, CDR1 is SEHNR, CDR2 FQNEAQ (reference sequence). V gave up 5 bases and J gave up 5 bases, with 13 bases separating them. The CDR3 region is CASSLYRQDNEQFF. The DNA for the CDR3 is TGTGCCAGCAGCCTATATCGACAGGACAATGAGCAGTTCTTC.

The chain is built from TRBV18 and TRBJ1-2, with 9 positions matching TRBD1. Trimming cost V 3 bases and J 8 bases; bases outside gene matches: 4. From germline, CDR1 is KGHSH and CDR2 LQKENI. The CDR3 runs 13 residues. The chain's CDR3 is CASSPGQGSGYTF. CDR3 DNA: TGTGCCAGCTCACCGGGACAGGGATCGGGCTACACCTTC. The entire variable domain, with the rest obtained from reference TRBV18 and TRBJ1-2, is as follows: NAGVMQNPRHLVRRRGQEARLRCSPMKGHSHVYWYRQLPEEGLKFMVYLQKENIIDESGMPKERFSAEFPKEGPSILRIQQVVRGDSAAYFCASSPGQGSGYTFGSGTRLTVV.

This chain uses TRBV27 with TRBJ2-3; weak D call: TRBD1 (7 bases). V was pared by 6 bases and J by 3 bases, with 16 bases between. CDR1 MNHEY and CDR2 SMNVEV come from the germline V gene (reference sequence). This CDR3 comprises 15 residues. The CDR3 coding sequence is TGTGCCAGCAGCAGGGGGGCAGGGGCGACAGATACGCAGTATTTT. Its translation: CASSRGAGATDTQYF.

V gene TRBV10-2 combines with J gene TRBJ2-1; 10 bases map to TRBD1. The CDR3 runs to 16 residues. V lost 6 bases to trimming and J lost 2 bases; unmatched junction nucleotides: 7. Germline CDR1 reads WSHSY; CDR2 reads SAAADI. CDR3 protein: CASRDPGTGAYNEQFF. The DNA of the CDR3 is TGCGCCAGCAGGGACCCCGGGACAGGGGCCTACAATGAGCAGTTCTTC.